This T cell receptor (beta chain) originates from a study of blood T cell repertoires in COVID-19. CDR1 is KGHDR, CDR2 SFDVKD, per germline. V dropped 2 bases and J dropped 8 bases, with 8 bases sitting between them. The CDR3 sequence is 12 residues long. As originally analysed: Estimated nucleated cell counts came from reference gene primer amplification. Sequenced by immunoSEQ multiplex PCR; TCRdb stores in-frame clones only, minus some. The V and J calls and clone size were taken over from that table, and D and trimming were inferred from the DNA. The sample yields some 200,000 clones, more than 80% seen once.

The specimen was peripheral blood. The chain couples TRBV24-1 to TRBJ1-1; D is perhaps TRBD1 (6 bases). This receptor was identified in a woman in her sixties or seventies with acute or convalescent COVID-19. The CDR3 region has the DNA TGTGCCACCAGTGATTCCGACAGGGAAGCTTTCTTT. Translated, it gives CATSDSDREAFF.